This passage covers 20 T cell receptor beta chains from one sample sequenced in a study of read filtering for tumor transcriptome and immune sequencing. From 300 to 450 ng of RNA, a library with molecular barcoded alpha/delta and beta/gamma adaptors was made. One entry per CDR3 protein results from TCRdb running MiXCR on the reads. The data show roughly 130,000 distinct CDR3 sequences, roughly 13% seen once. Sequenced: a population of CD138-negative cells sorted from bone marrow. Source of these receptors: a donor at least 40 years old with multiple myeloma.

For the CDR3, the DNA is TGTGCCAGCAGTGAAGAGGGGGGACTCCAGCCCCAGCATTTT. It codes for CASSEEGGLQPQHF. This chain links TRBV6-1 with TRBJ1-5; TRBD1 might be the D (6 bases). The CDR3 covers 14 residues. The V gene's germline CDR1 is MNHNS and CDR2 SASEGT. V was clipped by 1 base and J by 7 bases, with 11 bases between them.

At least ten counts were recorded for this clonotype. The CDR3 nucleotides are TGTGCCAGCTCACTGGGGACAGGGGCAGCCACAGATACGCAGTATTTT. This encodes CASSLGTGAATDTQYF. This sequence joins TRBV18 and TRBJ2-3; 10 bases match TRBD1. Unmatched junction bases numbered 6, after V lost 4 bases and J lost 2 bases. Germline assignment: CDR1 KGHSH and CDR2 LQKENI. The CDR3 is made up of 16 amino acids.

This clonotype was seen repeatedly, ten times or more. The chain combines TRBV5-1 with TRBJ2-1; D possibly corresponds to TRBD1 (5 bases). The CDR3 sequence is 13 residues long. Trimming cost V 4 bases and J 4 bases, with 9 bases left between them. Looked up from germline, CDR1 is SGHRS and CDR2 is YFSETQ. For the CDR3, the DNA is TGCGCCAGCAGCCTGGACACTTACAATGAGCAGTTCTTC. It codes for CASSLDTYNEQFF.

In this sample, this clonotype turned up many times. The chain has TRBV7-9 and TRBJ2-5; D call uncertain. The CDR3 totals 15 residues. Germline values: CDR1 SEHNR, CDR2 FQNEAQ (reference sequence). Deletions cut 0 bases from V and 1 base from J, with 9 bases between. The CDR3, as DNA: TGTGCCAGCAGCTTAGCTCTAACGGGCCAAGAGACCCAGTACTTC. As protein: CASSLALTGQETQYF.

Turning to this clonotype: The conserved final phenylalanine or tryptophan is absent from the CDR3, which likely points to a read error. Because the CDR3's place on the DNA is in doubt, the DNA is left out and the CDR3 is given as listed by TCRdb. This chain links TRBV28 with TRBJ2-3; the DNA was not compared with TRBD2, the D call given in the table. The V gene's germline CDR1 is MDHEN and CDR2 SYDVKM. The CDR3 is 15 residues long, ends included. The CDR3 here is CASRTSGDGADTLYL.

Notes on this clonotype: This may be a read error, as it is one base from a much larger clone. This rearrangement joins TRBV5-1 to TRBJ2-7, with TRBD1 as a possible D gene (6 bases). The CDR3 covers 13 residues. The germline V gene encodes CDR1 SGHRS and CDR2 YFSETQ. The CDR3 DNA reads TGCGCCAGCAGCGTCCCACAGGGCTACGAGCAGTCCTTC. Protein product: CASSVPQGYEQSF. The full variable domain, completed using reference TRBV5-1 and TRBJ2-7, is KAGVTQTPRYLIKTRGQQVTLSCSPISGHRSVSWYQQTPGQGLQFLFEYFSETQRNKGNFPGRFSGRQFSNSRSEMNVSTLELGDSALYLCASSVPQGYEQSFGPGTRLTVT.

This clonotype was seen ten or more times. The rearrangement joins TRBV18 to TRBJ2-7; D may correspond to TRBD1 or TRBD2 (5 bases each). The CDR3 length is 16 residues. Germline V gene sequence: CDR1 KGHSH, CDR2 LQKENI. The V end lost 0 bases, the J end lost 4 bases, and 16 bases lay between the germline ends. CDR3 sequence: CASSPPPGSGLYEQYF. CDR3 DNA sequence: TGTGCCAGCTCACCACCGCCAGGGAGTGGGTTATACGAGCAGTACTTC.

This clonotype has a single count. A much larger clone sits a single nucleotide away, making a read error possible. The chain recombines TRBV12-3 or TRBV12-4 with TRBJ2-1; 9 positions match TRBD1. V was clipped by 6 bases and J by 3 bases; unmatched bases: 12. This CDR3 has 17 amino acids. The CDR3 here is CASSRSSGQGFYNEQFF. DNA of the CDR3: TGTGCCAGCAGCCGATCCTCAGGACAGGGGTTCTACAATGAGCAGTTCTTC.

At least ten counts were recorded for this clonotype. This chain joins TRBV29-1 and TRBJ2-6, with 8 bases that match TRBD2. This CDR3 is 16 amino acids long. The V gene's germline CDR1 is SQVTM and CDR2 ANQGSEA. J gave up 4 bases and V 0 bases, and 5 bases lay outside the gene matches. CDR3 loop: CSVEDRGGRGANVLTF. In nucleotides, the CDR3 is TGCAGCGTTGAAGATCGCGGGGGGCGGGGGGCCAACGTCCTGACTTTC.

Many counts were recorded for this clonotype. This chain connects TRBV6-1 to TRBJ2-5; 9 nucleotides match TRBD2. The CDR3 runs 14 residues. V dropped 8 bases and J dropped 4; count of bases not matched to a gene: 8. Germline-derived CDR1 and CDR2 are MNHNS and SASEGT. The CDR3 DNA reads TGTGCCAGCGAAATAGCGGGGGTGGCAGAGACCCAGTACTTC. Translation gives CASEIAGVAETQYF.

This clonotype was detected ten times or more. The chain recombines TRBV29-1 with TRBJ2-5; possible D gene TRBD1, 5 bases. The CDR3 contains 11 residues. From germline, CDR1 is SQVTM and CDR2 ANQGSEA. V was shortened by 6 bases and J by 1 base, with 6 bases between the two germline ends. As DNA, the CDR3 is TGCAGCGTGGGGCTCCAAGAGACCCAGTACTTC. This encodes CSVGLQETQYF. The full variable domain, rest sourced from reference TRBV29-1 and TRBJ2-5, is SAVISQKPSRDICQRGTSLTIQCQVDSQVTMMFWYRQQPGQSLTLIATANQGSEATYESGFVIDKFPISRPNLTFSTLTVSNMSPEDSSIYLCSVGLQETQYFGPGTRLLVL.

This clonotype was counted at least ten times. V is TRBV12-3 or TRBV12-4 and J is TRBJ1-5, with unresolved D. Trimming left V 4 bases short and J 3 bases short, with 7 bases between. The length of the CDR3 is 13 residues. The CDR3 here is CASSWTANQPQHF. The CDR3 DNA reads as TGTGCCAGCAGTTGGACTGCCAATCAGCCCCAGCATTTT.

This clonotype was counted ten times or more. V usage is TRBV28 and J usage is TRBJ2-1; TRBD1 might be the D (6 bases). The CDR3 loop spans 14 amino acids. V was shortened by 9 bases and J by 6 bases, with 18 bases between the two germline ends. Germline V CDR1 and CDR2: MDHEN, SYDVKM. This chain's CDR3 is CASSGTLSPNEQFF. CDR3 bases: TGTGCCAGTTCCGGGACACTTAGCCCCAATGAGCAGTTCTTC. Supplemented by reference TRBV28 and TRBJ2-1, the full variable domain reads DVKVTQSSRYLVKRTGEKVFLECVQDMDHENMFWYRQDPGLGLRLIYFSYDVKMKEKGDIPEGYSVSREKKERFSLILESASTNQTSMYLCASSGTLSPNEQFFGPGTRLTVL.

This clonotype has more than one count but fewer than ten. A much larger clone lies a single base off, so this may be a read error. The V and J genes are TRBV18 and TRBJ2-6, with unresolved D. The germline gives CDR1 KGHSH, CDR2 LQKENI. The ends were cut back, 3 bases at V and 0 bases at J, with 12 bases in the middle. The CDR3 spans 17 residues. The CDR3 coding sequence is TGTGCCAGCTCACCGCAGAGACGAGGCTCTGGGGCCAACGTCCTGACTTTC. Amino acid sequence: CASSPQRRGSGANVLTF.

To note about this clonotype: A much larger clone lies one base from this, so it may be a read error. The chain has TRBV24-1 and TRBJ2-1, with D perhaps given as TRBD1 or TRBD2 (5 bases each). Germline V CDR1 and CDR2: KGHDR, SFDVKD. This CDR3 has 15 amino acids. Trimming took off 9 bases at V and 3 bases at J, with 17 bases between the two ends. The CDR3 reads CATSESGTVYNEQFF. The CDR3 nucleotides are TGTGCCACCTCCGAGTCTGGGACGGTCTACAATGAGCAGTTCTTC.

This clonotype was observed many times. CDR3 sequence reads: CASSLRQGPRSYGYTF. The DNA for the CDR3 is TGTGCCAGCAGCCTGCGACAGGGCCCGCGCAGCTATGGCTACACCTTC. The chain is built from TRBV3-1 and TRBJ1-2, with 7 bases matching TRBD1. Trimming cost V 4 bases and J 4 bases; bases outside gene matches: 12. The CDR3 totals 16 residues. Per the germline V gene, CDR1 is LGHDT and CDR2 is YNNKEL (reference sequence).

This clonotype was recorded a few times. Mismatch with germline at one junction end may stem from a read error. The rearrangement uses TRBV7-8 and TRBJ1-5; 8 bases agree with TRBD1. The CDR3 is 15 amino acids. Germline assignment: CDR1 SGHVS and CDR2 FQNEAQ. CDR3 amino acids: CANSVSTGVNQPQHF. The CDR3 DNA reads as TGTGCCAACAGCGTATCGACAGGGGTTAATCAGCCCCAGCATTTT.

This clonotype was counted ten times or more. The chain employs TRBV9 and TRBJ2-7; 14 positions match TRBD2. This CDR3 has 16 residues. With 3 bases clipped from V and 7 bases from J, the junction kept 9 bases outside the gene matches. CDR1 is SGDLS, CDR2 YYNGEE, per germline. The CDR3 is CASSAGLAGGMGEQYF. CDR3 in DNA: TGTGCCAGCAGCGCTGGACTAGCGGGAGGAATGGGGGAGCAGTACTTC.

Only a few counts were recorded for this clonotype. The rearrangement links TRBV6-2 or TRBV6-3 to TRBJ1-1; D ambiguous. The V and J ends lost 0 bases and 1 base respectively, with 6 bases between them. This CDR3 comprises 14 residues. Germline lookup yields CDR1 MNHEY and CDR2 SVGEGT. In DNA form, the CDR3 reads TGTGCCAGCAGTTACTCGATGGAGAACACTGAAGCTTTCTTT. This sequence encodes CASSYSMENTEAFF.

This clonotype appeared many times. The chain carries TRBV3-1 and TRBJ2-1; D possibly uses TRBD1 or TRBD2 (5 bases each). This CDR3 region has 15 residues. V was pared by 4 bases and J by 0 bases, with 10 bases between. CDR1 LGHDT and CDR2 YNNKEL come from the germline V gene (reference sequence). The CDR3 loop reads CASSPGRSSYNEQFF. CDR3 in DNA: TGTGCCAGCAGCCCGGGACGGAGCTCCTACAATGAGCAGTTCTTC.